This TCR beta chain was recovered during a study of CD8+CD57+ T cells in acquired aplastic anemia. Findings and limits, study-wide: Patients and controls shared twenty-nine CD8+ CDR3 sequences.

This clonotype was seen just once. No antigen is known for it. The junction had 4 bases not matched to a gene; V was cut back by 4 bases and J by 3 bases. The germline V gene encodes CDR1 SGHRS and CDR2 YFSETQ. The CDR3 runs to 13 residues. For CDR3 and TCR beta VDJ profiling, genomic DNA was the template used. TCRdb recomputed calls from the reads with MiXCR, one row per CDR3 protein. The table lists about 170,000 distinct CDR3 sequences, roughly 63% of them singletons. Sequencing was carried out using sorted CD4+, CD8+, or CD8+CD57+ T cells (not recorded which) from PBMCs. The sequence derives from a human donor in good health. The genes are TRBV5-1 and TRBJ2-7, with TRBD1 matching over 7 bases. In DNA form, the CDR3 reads TGCGCCAGCAGCGGATGGGACAGCTACGAGCAGTACTTC. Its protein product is CASSGWDSYEQYF.